The present T cell receptor (beta chain) was sequenced within a study of blood T cell repertoires in COVID-19. At the level of the study: The samples span acute and convalescent COVID-19 from the United States, Italy and Spain.

Germline loops: CDR1 DFQATT, CDR2 SNEGSKA (reference sequence). V lost 3 bases and J 2 bases, leaving 3 bases between the germline ends. CDR3 length equals 11 residues. Using immunoSEQ multiplex PCR, the repertoire was profiled, and TCRdb retains in-frame clones only, with some absent. The sample lists a few hundred thousand clones; around four fifths were seen once. The clonotype was recovered from an older woman who had recovered from COVID-19. The V and J genes are TRBV20-1 and TRBJ2-3; D remains unclear. The sequencing input was peripheral blood. Here the CDR3 DNA reads TGCAGTGCTAGCCTCACAGATACGCAGTATTTT. This sequence encodes CSASLTDTQYF.